The 13 T cell receptor beta chains presented below share a single source sample, sequenced in a study of CD8+ T cells in alopecia areata. RNA was extracted and reverse transcribed into cDNA as the sequencing template. The repertoire was sequenced with immunoSEQ multiplex PCR; TCRdb's copy has only in-frame clones and lacks some. The sample lists about 15,000 clones; about 63% were seen once. Individuals with alopecia areata gave both lesional scalp punch biopsies and peripheral blood for collection. The sample taken for sequencing was skin. The receptors shown here come from a human donor with alopecia areata.

CDR3 DNA sequence: TGTGCCAGCTCACCCTCAACAGGGGACGGTAACTATGGCTACACCTTC. The encoded protein is CASSPSTGDGNYGYTF. The chain uses TRBV18 and TRBJ1-2; 7 nucleotides match TRBD1. The CDR3 extends over 16 amino acids. Germline trimming cut 3 bases from V and 1 base from J; bases unmatched to any gene: 8. Per germline, CDR1 KGHSH and CDR2 LQKENI.

This rearrangement joins TRBV7-9 to TRBJ1-1, with no clear D. The length of the CDR3 is 10 residues. Trimming removed 8 bases at V and 10 bases at J, with 11 bases between. Germline V gene data show CDR1 as SEHNR and CDR2 as FQNEAQ (reference sequence). As DNA, the CDR3 is TGTGCCAGCGAATTAGAGCCAGCTTTCTTT. This sequence encodes CASELEPAFF.

This clone appeared once. The chain uses TRBV28 and TRBJ1-2; D remains unclear. The CDR3 runs to 14 residues. Trimming left V 5 bases short and J 8 bases short, with 18 bases between. CDR1 is MDHEN and CDR2 is SYDVKM in the germline V gene. The CDR3, as DNA: TGTGCCAGCAGTCTATACTGGGATTTAGGAGGCTACACCTTC. Amino acids: CASSLYWDLGGYTF.

The CDR3 DNA reads as TGCAGCGTCCAAAAAACGGCTAGCGGGTGGCGGGGCGAGCAGTACTTC. Translated, it gives CSVQKTASGWRGEQYF. This rearrangement joins TRBV29-1 to TRBJ2-7, with 8 bases matching TRBD2. Germline V gene data show CDR1 as SQVTM and CDR2 as ANQGSEA. V was clipped by 6 bases and J by 6 bases; unmatched bases: 19. The CDR3 totals 16 residues.

CDR3 sequence reads: CASSYIVSGEQYF. CDR3 DNA sequence: TGTGCCAGCAGTTACATAGTATCGGGGGAGCAGTACTTC. J is TRBJ2-7 and V is TRBV6-5, with D tentatively TRBD2 (5 bases). The CDR3 runs 13 residues. V lost 2 bases and J 7 bases, leaving 12 bases between the germline ends. Looked up from germline, CDR1 is MNHEY and CDR2 is SVGAGI.

This rearrangement joins TRBV30 to TRBJ2-5; D unclear. The DNA end lines up better with TRBJ2-7; the J call may be wrong. The CDR3 is 14 residues long. Per the germline V gene, CDR1 is GTSNPN and CDR2 is SVGIG (reference sequence). CDR3 bases: TGTGCCTGGAACCCCCCGACGGTTTCCTACGAGCAGTACTTC. Its protein is CAWNPPTVSYEQYF.

This rearrangement joins TRBV11-3 to TRBJ2-1; 7 nucleotides agree with TRBD2. CDR1 and CDR2 (germline): SGHNT, YENEEA. V dropped 0 bases and J dropped 1; count of bases not matched to a gene: 9. The CDR3 totals 18 residues. CDR3 sequence reads: CASSLDQGGSGSYNEQFF. The CDR3 DNA reads as TGTGCCAGCAGCTTAGATCAAGGCGGGAGTGGGTCCTACAATGAGCAGTTCTTC.

The chain joins TRBV10-3 to TRBJ2-1, with TRBD2 matching 8 bases. The germline V gene encodes CDR1 ENHRY and CDR2 SYGVKD. The CDR3 has 16 residues. J was trimmed by 0 bases and V by 6 bases; bases with no gene match: 7. CDR3 bases: TGTGCCATCAGGATAACTAGCGGCAGCTCCTACAATGAGCAGTTCTTC. It specifies CAIRITSGSSYNEQFF.

The sample holds a few counts of this clone. CDR3 amino acids: CASSQCLQPGQGNEKLFF. The CDR3 nucleotides read TGCGCCAGCAGTCAATGCCTGCAACCGGGACAGGGTAATGAAAAACTGTTTTTT. The chain is built from TRBV23-1 and TRBJ1-4; 9 bases map to TRBD1. TRBV23-1 is filed as an ORF, its function uncertain. The CDR3 runs to 18 residues. Unmatched junction bases numbered 10, after V lost 1 base and J lost 4 bases.

The V and J genes are TRBV19 and TRBJ1-5, with D tentatively TRBD1 (5 bases). Deletions cut 3 bases from V and 6 bases from J, with 12 bases between. The CDR3 is 14 residues long. Germline V CDR1 and CDR2: LNHDA, SQIVND (reference sequence). The CDR3 coding sequence is TGTGCCAGTAGTATCCCAGGGTATGGTCAGCCCCAGCATTTT. Its translation: CASSIPGYGQPQHF.

The J gene is TRBJ2-7, the V gene TRBV5-1; TRBD2 matches at 11 bases. The germline V gene encodes CDR1 SGHRS and CDR2 YFSETQ. This CDR3 contains 16 residues. V shed 0 bases, J shed 6 bases, and the junction held 8 bases outside the gene matches. The CDR3 here is CASSLGSSGRLPEQYF. The CDR3 nucleotides are TGCGCCAGCAGCTTGGGATCTAGCGGGAGGTTGCCCGAGCAGTACTTC.

This clone was seen a handful of times. The V and J genes are TRBV27 and TRBJ2-1; perhaps TRBD1 as D (5 bases). V was pared by 4 bases and J by 3 bases, with 10 bases between. This CDR3 has 14 amino acids. The V gene's germline CDR1 is MNHEY and CDR2 SMNVEV (reference sequence). The CDR3 bases are TGTGCCAGCAGTTCGGCAGGGATCTACAATGAGCAGTTCTTC. It codes for CASSSAGIYNEQFF.

Only one count was recorded for this clone. Here the CDR3 DNA reads TGTGCCAGCAGTGAAGCCGGGACAGGGAATCAGCCCCAGCATTTT. Amino acid sequence: CASSEAGTGNQPQHF. This chain uses TRBV2 with TRBJ1-5; 9 nucleotides line up with TRBD1. From germline, CDR1 is SNHLY and CDR2 FYNNEI. Losses at the gene ends were 0 bases for V and 4 bases for J; bases not matched to a gene: 1. This CDR3 is built from 15 residues.